Below, 10 T cell receptor beta chains from the same sample are listed, as sequenced in a study of blood T cell repertoires in COVID-19. Method: immunoSEQ multiplex PCR; TCRdb's copy keeps in-frame clones and lacks some. The table lists 85,000 to 120,000 clones, over 55% of them singletons. The sequencing input was peripheral blood. Receptor source: a human donor with acute or convalescent COVID-19. The donor label of this sample is uncertain.

There are a few counts of this clone. The chain recombines TRBV3-1 (or the pseudogene TRBV3-2) with TRBJ1-2; D is uncertain. The CDR3 totals 12 residues. The V gene's germline CDR1 is LGHDT and CDR2 YNNKEL (reference sequence). V was clipped by 1 base and J by 7 bases, with 7 bases between them. The CDR3 DNA reads as TGTGCCAGCAGCCAAGCAGAGGGTGGCTACACCTTC. Its translation: CASSQAEGGYTF.

CDR3 sequence (DNA): TGTGCCAGCAGTGTTGGACTAGCGGGGACCCAAGAGACCCAGTACTTC. Its protein is CASSVGLAGTQETQYF. The chain carries TRBV6-1 and TRBJ2-5, with 12 positions matching TRBD2. V shed 4 bases and J 1 base; nucleotides not matched to a gene: 4. There are 16 residues in the CDR3. CDR1 is MNHNS and CDR2 is SASEGT in the germline V gene.

CDR3: CASSRARTARSGANVLTF. The CDR3, as DNA: TGTGCCAGTAGTAGGGCCAGGACAGCCCGCTCTGGGGCCAACGTCCTGACTTTC. V and J are TRBV19 and TRBJ2-6; D is perhaps TRBD1 (6 bases). Trimming removed 4 bases from V and 0 bases from J, with 16 bases in between. The CDR3 is 18 residues long. Germline V gene data show CDR1 as LNHDA and CDR2 as SQIVND (reference sequence).

This clone was detected a few times. The V and J genes are TRBV6-5 and TRBJ2-2; possibly TRBD1 for D (6 bases). The germline gives CDR1 MNHEY, CDR2 SVGAGI. V shed 6 bases and J shed 6 bases, with 14 bases lying between them. The length of the CDR3 is 14 residues. CDR3 nucleotide sequence: TGTGCCAGCAGGCGACAGGAATGGGCCGGGGAGCTGTTTTTT. The encoded protein is CASRRQEWAGELFF.

V gene TRBV9 combines with J gene TRBJ2-1, with D possibly matching TRBD1 (5 bases). This CDR3 spans 15 amino acids. The germline V and J ends were trimmed by 3 bases and 0 bases, with 10 bases remaining between them. Germline CDR1 reads SGDLS; CDR2 reads YYNGEE. CDR3 amino acids: CASSARQFSYNEQFF. CDR3 sequence (DNA): TGTGCCAGCAGCGCAAGACAGTTCTCCTACAATGAGCAGTTCTTC. Combining the CDR3 with reference TRBV9 and TRBJ2-1 gives the whole variable domain DSGVTQTPKHLITATGQRVTLRCSPRSGDLSVYWYQQSLDQGLQFLIQYYNGEERAKGNILERFSAQQFPDLHSELNLSSLELGDSALYFCASSARQFSYNEQFFGPGTRLTVL.

This clone was observed a few times. The chain carries TRBV4-1 and TRBJ1-1; TRBD1 matches at 9 bases. The CDR3 is made up of 15 amino acids. With 2 bases clipped from V and 11 bases from J, the junction kept 12 bases outside the gene matches. Germline CDR1 MGHRA, CDR2 YSYEKL. The chain's CDR3 is CASSQPTGGRVEAFF. The CDR3 nucleotides read TGCGCCAGCAGCCAACCTACAGGGGGCAGGGTCGAGGCTTTCTTT.

This clone was found many times. The V gene is TRBV5-1, the J gene TRBJ1-1; 8 nucleotides line up with TRBD1. J lost 6 bases, V lost 4 bases, and 8 bases had no gene match. Germline lookup yields CDR1 SGHRS and CDR2 YFSETQ. The CDR3 has 14 residues. The CDR3 coding sequence is TGCGCCAGCAGCCTTACAGGGGGTTTTCCTGAAGCTTTCTTT. This gives the protein CASSLTGGFPEAFF.

V usage is TRBV3-1 (or the pseudogene TRBV3-2) and J usage is TRBJ2-3, with TRBD1 identical over 12 bases. The CDR3 runs 15 residues. Germline V gene data show CDR1 as LGHDT and CDR2 as YNNKEL (reference sequence). V shed 3 bases and J 7 bases; nucleotides not matched to a gene: 5. CDR3 DNA: TGTGCCAGCAGCCACGGGACAGGGGGCGTTTATACGCAGTATTTT. Translating gives CASSHGTGGVYTQYF.

The rearrangement links TRBV18 to TRBJ1-2; no reliable D call. The CDR3 loop spans 13 amino acids. The germline CDR1 and CDR2 sequences are KGHSH and LQKENI. The ends were cut back, 1 base at V and 3 bases at J, with 6 bases in the middle. DNA for the CDR3: TGTGCCAGCTCACCACGACAAGACTATGGCTACACCTTC. This codes for CASSPRQDYGYTF.

About this clone: Germline and junction disagree at one end, which may indicate a read error. The rearrangement uses TRBV2 and TRBJ1-2, with a possible D match to TRBD1 (5 bases). Germline CDR1 SNHLY, CDR2 FYNNEI. The CDR3 runs to 12 residues. For the CDR3, the DNA is TGTGCCCGCAGGGTAGGGGACTATGGCTACACCTTC. Its translation: CARRVGDYGYTF.